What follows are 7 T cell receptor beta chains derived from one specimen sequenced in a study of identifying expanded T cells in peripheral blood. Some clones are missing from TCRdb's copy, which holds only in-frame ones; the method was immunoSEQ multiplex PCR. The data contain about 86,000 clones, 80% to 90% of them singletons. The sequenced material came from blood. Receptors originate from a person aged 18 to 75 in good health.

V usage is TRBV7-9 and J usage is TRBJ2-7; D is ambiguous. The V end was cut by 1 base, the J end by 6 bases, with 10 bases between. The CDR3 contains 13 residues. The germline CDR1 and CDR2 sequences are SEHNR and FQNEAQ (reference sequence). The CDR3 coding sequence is TGTGCCAGCAGCTTAGGAGAACCGGGCGAGCAGTACTTC. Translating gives CASSLGEPGEQYF.

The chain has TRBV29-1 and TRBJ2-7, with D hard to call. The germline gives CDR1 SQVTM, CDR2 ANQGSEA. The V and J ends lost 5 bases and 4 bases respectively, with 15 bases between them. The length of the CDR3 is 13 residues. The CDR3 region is CSVIFSTYYEQYF. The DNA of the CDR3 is TGCAGCGTTATCTTCTCTACCTATTACGAGCAGTACTTC.

CDR3 loop: CASRTSEKLFF. CDR3 sequence (DNA): TGTGCCAGCCGGACCTCTGAAAAACTGTTTTTT. V usage is TRBV2 and J usage is TRBJ1-4; D ambiguous. The CDR3 consists of 11 residues. Germline assignment: CDR1 SNHLY and CDR2 FYNNEI. Trimming left V 8 bases short and J 7 bases short, with 8 bases between. Using reference TRBV2 and TRBJ1-4 for the parts outside the CDR3, the full variable domain is EPEVTQTPSHQVTQMGQEVILRCVPISNHLYFYWYRQILGQKVEFLVSFYNNEISEKSEIFDDQFSVERPDGSNFTLKIRSTKLEDSAMYFCASRTSEKLFFGSGTQLSVL.

CDR3: CASSPDRMRTDTQYF. CDR3 nucleotide sequence: TGTGCCAGCTCACCTGACAGAATGAGGACAGATACGCAGTATTTT. The J gene is TRBJ2-3, the V gene TRBV18; possible D gene TRBD1, 5 bases. With 3 bases removed from V and 3 bases from J, the gap between germline ends came to 13 bases. The germline V gene has CDR1 KGHSH and CDR2 LQKENI. The CDR3 length is 15 residues.

The CDR3 nucleotides are TGTGCCAGTCGCTTAGCGGGGGGGCCCGGGGAGCTGTTTTTT. It yields the protein CASRLAGGPGELFF. This chain uses TRBV19 with TRBJ2-2; the match to TRBD2 covers 11 bases. CDR1 is LNHDA, CDR2 SQIVND, per germline (reference sequence). V trimming: 8 bases; J trimming: 6 bases; junction bases outside the gene matches: 5. The CDR3 spans 14 residues.

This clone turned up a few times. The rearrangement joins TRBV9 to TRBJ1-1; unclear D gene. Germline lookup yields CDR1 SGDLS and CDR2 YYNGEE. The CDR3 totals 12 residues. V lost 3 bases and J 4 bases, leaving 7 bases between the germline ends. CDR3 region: CASSGPLTEAFF. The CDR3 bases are TGTGCCAGCAGCGGACCGCTCACTGAAGCTTTCTTT. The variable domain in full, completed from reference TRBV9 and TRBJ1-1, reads DSGVTQTPKHLITATGQRVTLRCSPRSGDLSVYWYQQSLDQGLQFLIQYYNGEERAKGNILERFSAQQFPDLHSELNLSSLELGDSALYFCASSGPLTEAFFGQGTRLTVV.

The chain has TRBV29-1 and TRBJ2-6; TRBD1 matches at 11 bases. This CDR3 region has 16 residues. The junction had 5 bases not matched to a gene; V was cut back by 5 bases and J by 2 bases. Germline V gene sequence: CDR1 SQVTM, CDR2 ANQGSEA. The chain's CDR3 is CSVSRTGGAGANVLTF. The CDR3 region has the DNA TGCAGCGTTTCCCGGACAGGGGGCGCTGGGGCCAACGTCCTGACTTTC. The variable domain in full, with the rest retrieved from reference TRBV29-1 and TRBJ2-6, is SAVISQKPSRDICQRGTSLTIQCQVDSQVTMMFWYRQQPGQSLTLIATANQGSEATYESGFVIDKFPISRPNLTFSTLTVSNMSPEDSSIYLCSVSRTGGAGANVLTFGAGSRLTVL.